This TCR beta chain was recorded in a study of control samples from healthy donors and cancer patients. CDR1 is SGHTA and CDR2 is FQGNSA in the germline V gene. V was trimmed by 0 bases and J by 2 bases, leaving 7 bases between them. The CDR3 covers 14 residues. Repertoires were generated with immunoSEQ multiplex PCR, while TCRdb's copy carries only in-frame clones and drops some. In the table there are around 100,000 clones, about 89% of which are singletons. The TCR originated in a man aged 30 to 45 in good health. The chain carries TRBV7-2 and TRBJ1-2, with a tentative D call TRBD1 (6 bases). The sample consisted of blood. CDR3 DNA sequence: TGTGCCAGCAGCTTAGCTCAGGGGAACTATGGCTACACCTTC. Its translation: CASSLAQGNYGYTF.